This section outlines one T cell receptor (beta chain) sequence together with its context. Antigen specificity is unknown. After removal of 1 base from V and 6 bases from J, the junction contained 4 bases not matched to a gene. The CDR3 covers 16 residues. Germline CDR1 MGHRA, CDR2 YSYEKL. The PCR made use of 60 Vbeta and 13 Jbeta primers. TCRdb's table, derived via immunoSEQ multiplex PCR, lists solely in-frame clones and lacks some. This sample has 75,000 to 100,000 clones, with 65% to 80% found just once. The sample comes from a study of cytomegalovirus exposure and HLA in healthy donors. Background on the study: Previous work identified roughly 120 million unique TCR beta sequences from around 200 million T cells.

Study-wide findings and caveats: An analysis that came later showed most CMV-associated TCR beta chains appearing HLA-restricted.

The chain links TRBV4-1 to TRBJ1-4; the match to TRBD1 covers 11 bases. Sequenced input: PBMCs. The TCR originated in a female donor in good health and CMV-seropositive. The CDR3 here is CASSQGTGGADEKLFF. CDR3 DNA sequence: TGCGCCAGCAGCCAAGGGACAGGGGGCGCGGATGAAAAACTGTTTTTT.